The following is a T cell receptor (beta chain) sequence with its context. What it binds is not known. This sample is part of a study of OX40 agonist ivuxolimab in advanced cancers. Study as a whole: Ivuxolimab was administered intravenously to patients at 0.01 to 10 mg/kg every 2 weeks. General study findings and limits: Partial responders receiving 0.1-3.0 mg/kg showed among the lowest clonal expansion. Expanded clones tended on average to be more numerous among CD8+ T cells than CD4+. Not determined was the antigen specificity of the expanded peripheral T cells.

The CDR3 has 14 amino acids. Germline values: CDR1 MDHEN, CDR2 SYDVKM. Trimming left V 2 bases short and J 0 bases short, with 7 bases between. The data were produced by immunoSEQ multiplex PCR, yet TCRdb's version contains in-frame clones alone and is incomplete. Of about 19,000 clones in the sample, around 91% are singletons; the top ten hold about half. The material was CD4+ or CD8+ T cells sorted from blood, obtained in a trial of the OX40 agonist ivuxolimab. This chain uses TRBV28 with TRBJ1-2, with D unclear. This TCR was recovered from an adult with an advanced solid tumor such as melanoma, head and neck, liver or kidney cancer. CDR3 region: CASSLLSTNYGYTF. The CDR3 nucleotides read TGTGCCAGCAGTTTACTGAGCACTAACTATGGCTACACCTTC.